Listed here is a single T cell receptor (beta chain). What it recognizes is unknown. The data were obtained in a study of radiation and T cells in renal cell carcinoma. Findings and limits, study-wide: Top tumor clonotypes rose in blood 2 weeks post-radiation, then contracted.

Clones were sequenced by immunoSEQ multiplex PCR, and TCRdb holds only the in-frame ones, with some missing. The sample lists some 150,000 clones; about 88% were seen once. The time point: blood 4 weeks post-SBRT, at nephrectomy. Regarding treatment: 15 Gy SBRT to primary tumor, nephrectomy 4 weeks later. Nephrectomy followed 15 Gy stereotactic body radiation by 4 weeks. This renal cell carcinoma was of the clear cell type. Germline V CDR1 and CDR2: LNHNV, YYDKDF (reference sequence). The CDR3 is made up of 12 amino acids. V shed 5 bases and J shed 2 bases, with 3 bases lying between them. The J gene is TRBJ2-2, the V gene TRBV15; D remains ambiguous. The source material was blood, sampled from a patient whose treatment included radiotherapy and nephrectomy. The TCR sequence derives from a woman between 50 and 59 years old with renal cell carcinoma. The CDR3 reads CATSGNTGELFF. DNA of the CDR3: TGTGCCACCAGCGGTAACACCGGGGAGCTGTTTTTT.